The 18 T cell receptor beta chains below all came from one sample that was sequenced in a study of post-analysis software for immune sequencing data. Study-wide points: Among five TRBV segments more frequent in patients than controls were TRBV5-6, TRBV5-1 and TRBV20-1.

Libraries were made from TCR beta cDNA, and they carried unique molecular identifiers. TCRdb re-analysed the PCR reads in MiXCR, keeping a single row per CDR3 protein. Of hundreds of thousands of distinct CDR3 sequences in the sample, roughly 45% were seen once. Their antigens remain unidentified. Material: blood. These receptors all come from a girl aged 10 to 17 with multiple sclerosis.

This chain joins TRBV12-3 or TRBV12-4 and TRBJ1-2; tentative D call: TRBD1 (6 bases). The CDR3 totals 14 residues. Trimming cost V 4 bases and J 3 bases, with 12 bases left between them. The CDR3 region is CASSSKRTDYGYTF. The CDR3 coding sequence is TGTGCCAGCAGTTCGAAGCGGACAGACTATGGCTACACCTTC.

This clonotype was picked up a small number of times. The rearrangement uses TRBV4-1 and TRBJ2-7; 11 bases are shared with TRBD2. Unmatched junction bases numbered 4, after V lost 3 bases and J lost 0 bases. Germline CDR1 is MGHRA and CDR2 is YSYEKL. This CDR3 has 16 amino acids. The CDR3 spells CASSHGTSGISYEQYF. DNA of the CDR3: TGCGCCAGCAGCCATGGGACTAGCGGTATCTCCTACGAGCAGTACTTC.

With regard to this clonotype: One junction end disagrees with the germline gene, perhaps due to a read error. The gene calls are TRBV7-9 and TRBJ1-1, with a weak D call TRBD1 (5 bases). The CDR3 is 15 amino acids. Germline V gene data show CDR1 as SEHNR and CDR2 as FQNEAQ (reference sequence). The CDR3 bases are TGTGCCGGCAGCCCGAGGGACTTTGTGAACACTGAAGCTTTCTTT. This encodes CAGSPRDFVNTEAFF.

This clonotype has a handful of counts. The gene calls are TRBV29-1 and TRBJ2-7; TRBD1 matches at 10 bases. V gave up 1 base and J gave up 4 bases; unmatched junction bases: 4. CDR3 length: 14 amino acids. Per the germline V gene, CDR1 is SQVTM and CDR2 is ANQGSEA. The CDR3 region is CSVEGDRGLYEQYF. CDR3 nucleotide sequence: TGCAGCGTTGAAGGGGACAGGGGACTATACGAGCAGTACTTC.

The chain joins TRBV25-1 to TRBJ1-2; TRBD1 agrees at 7 bases. CDR1 is MGHDK and CDR2 is SYGVNS in the germline V gene. This CDR3 has 13 residues. With V trimmed by 6 bases and J by 5 bases, 6 bases remained unmatched. The CDR3 sequence: CASRYGTAYGYTF. The CDR3 DNA reads as TGTGCCAGCAGGTACGGGACAGCATATGGCTACACCTTC.

The CDR3 reads CSVQREGQETQYF. CDR3 bases: TGCAGTGTACAGCGGGAAGGGCAAGAGACCCAGTACTTC. The V and J genes are TRBV20-1 and TRBJ2-5; 7 nucleotides line up with TRBD2. The CDR3 length is 13 residues. Losses at the gene ends were 7 bases for V and 2 bases for J; bases not matched to a gene: 7. The germline V gene encodes CDR1 DFQATT and CDR2 SNEGSKA (reference sequence).

The DNA of the CDR3 is TGTGCCAGCAACGGGAGGGGGCCTAGCACAGATACGCAGTATTTT. Translating gives CASNGRGPSTDTQYF. V usage is TRBV9 and J usage is TRBJ2-3; TRBD2 is a possible D gene (8 bases). Germline values: CDR1 SGDLS, CDR2 YYNGEE. CDR3 size: 15 residues. Trimming took off 6 bases at V and 0 bases at J, with 14 bases between the two ends.

The chain combines TRBV27 with TRBJ1-2; 7 nucleotides line up with TRBD1. The V and J ends lost 2 bases and 5 bases, in that order; junction bases with no gene match: 11. CDR3 length: 16 amino acids. Germline V gene data show CDR1 as MNHEY and CDR2 as SMNVEV (reference sequence). This chain's CDR3 is CASSLGAGGSKYGYTF. The CDR3 DNA is TGTGCCAGCAGTTTAGGGGCAGGGGGATCAAAATATGGCTACACCTTC.

This CDR3 is CSAPPTGLEAYEQYF. The CDR3 bases are TGCAGTGCTCCCCCCACAGGGCTTGAGGCCTACGAGCAGTACTTC. The J gene is TRBJ2-7, the V gene TRBV20-1; D perhaps matches TRBD1 (6 bases). The CDR3 is 15 residues long. Germline assignment: CDR1 DFQATT and CDR2 SNEGSKA (reference sequence). Trimming removed 5 bases at V and 2 bases at J, with 19 bases between.

This clonotype occurred a few times. The J gene is TRBJ2-3, the V gene TRBV27; 7 nucleotides match TRBD1. This CDR3 region has 14 residues. V was pared by 5 bases and J by 2 bases, with 4 bases of the junction left unmatched. CDR1 MNHEY and CDR2 SMNVEV come from the germline V gene (reference sequence). CDR3 residues: CASSLDRFTDTQYF. The CDR3 DNA reads as TGTGCCAGCAGTCTGGACAGGTTCACAGATACGCAGTATTTT.

The V and J genes are TRBV5-1 and TRBJ1-1, with D perhaps matching TRBD1 (5 bases). Germline CDR1 SGHRS, CDR2 YFSETQ. This CDR3 has 14 residues. The ends were cut back, 1 base at V and 1 base at J, with 8 bases in the middle. The CDR3 bases are TGCGCCAGCAGCTTGTCCAGGGAGAACACTGAAGCTTTCTTT. Translated, it gives CASSLSRENTEAFF.

This chain connects TRBV7-3 to TRBJ1-1, with a tentative D call TRBD1 (5 bases). The CDR3 has 13 amino acids. Trimming stripped 6 bases from V and 1 base from J, with 9 bases between. Germline V gene data show CDR1 as SGHTA and CDR2 as FQGTGA. CDR3 sequence reads: CASSMGGNTEAFF. CDR3 sequence (DNA): TGTGCCAGCAGTATGGGGGGGAACACTGAAGCTTTCTTT.

To note about this clonotype: An end of the junction differs from the germline gene, which may be a read error. The gene calls are TRBV27 and TRBJ2-3; TRBD1 matches 10 bases. The CDR3 totals 15 residues. Germline CDR1 is MNHEY and CDR2 is SMNVEV (reference sequence). DNA of the CDR3: TGTGCCCGCAGCCCCGGGACAGGGGAGCCAGATACGCAGTATTTT. Translating it yields CARSPGTGEPDTQYF.

Only a few counts were recorded for this clonotype. This chain joins TRBV9 and TRBJ2-5; 15 positions agree with TRBD2. The J call is uncertain, as TRBJ2-7 better fits the DNA end. Germline CDR1 and CDR2: SGDLS and YYNGEE. The CDR3 is 15 residues long. The CDR3 DNA follows: TGTGCCAGCAGTCGAGGGACTAGCGGGAGGAACGAGCAGTACTTC. Translated, it gives CASSRGTSGRNEQYF.

This clonotype appeared a few times. The chain joins TRBV4-1 to TRBJ2-1; D gene ambiguous. Per the germline V gene, CDR1 is MGHRA and CDR2 is YSYEKL. The germline V and J ends were trimmed by 0 bases and 6 bases, with 9 bases remaining between them. CDR3 length: 14 residues. The CDR3 is CASSQEAASNEQFF. The CDR3 DNA reads TGCGCCAGCAGCCAAGAGGCAGCGAGCAATGAGCAGTTCTTC.

This chain links TRBV20-1 with TRBJ2-7; tentative D call: TRBD1 (6 bases). The V gene's germline CDR1 is DFQATT and CDR2 SNEGSKA (reference sequence). The CDR3 runs 11 residues. V was trimmed by 5 bases and J by 7 bases, leaving 12 bases between them. CDR3 protein: CSARQAKEQYF. The CDR3 coding sequence is TGCAGTGCTCGACAGGCCAAGGAGCAGTACTTC.

The chain couples TRBV20-1 to TRBJ2-5, with 12 bases aligning to TRBD2. Germline CDR1 DFQATT, CDR2 SNEGSKA (reference sequence). Trimming took 0 bases from V and 3 from J; bases not matched to a gene: 17. The CDR3 runs to 20 residues. CDR3 in amino acids: CSARDRWTSGTAQVEETQYF. DNA of the CDR3: TGCAGTGCTAGAGATCGATGGACTAGCGGGACCGCGCAAGTAGAAGAGACCCAGTACTTC.

The chain recombines TRBV29-1 with TRBJ1-2; TRBD1 matches at 9 bases. The CDR3 sequence is 14 residues long. CDR1 is SQVTM, CDR2 ANQGSEA, per germline. V gave up 3 bases and J gave up 4 bases; unmatched junction bases: 6. This CDR3 reads CSVEVGQGIYGYTF. The CDR3, as DNA: TGCAGCGTTGAGGTCGGACAGGGGATCTATGGCTACACCTTC. The variable domain in full, completed from reference TRBV29-1 and TRBJ1-2, reads SAVISQKPSRDICQRGTSLTIQCQVDSQVTMMFWYRQQPGQSLTLIATANQGSEATYESGFVIDKFPISRPNLTFSTLTVSNMSPEDSSIYLCSVEVGQGIYGYTFGSGTRLTVV.